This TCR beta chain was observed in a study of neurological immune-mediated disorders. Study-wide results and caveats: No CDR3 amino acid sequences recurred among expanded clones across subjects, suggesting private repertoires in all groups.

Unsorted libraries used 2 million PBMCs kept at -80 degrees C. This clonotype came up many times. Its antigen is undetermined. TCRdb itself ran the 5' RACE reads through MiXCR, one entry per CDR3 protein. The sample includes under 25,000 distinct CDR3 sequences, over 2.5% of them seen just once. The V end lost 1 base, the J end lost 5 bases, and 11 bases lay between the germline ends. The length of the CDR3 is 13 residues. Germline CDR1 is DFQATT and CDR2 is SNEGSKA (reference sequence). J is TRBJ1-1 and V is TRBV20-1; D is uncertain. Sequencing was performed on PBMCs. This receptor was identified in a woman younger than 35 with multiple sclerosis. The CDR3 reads CSARAKVGTEAFF. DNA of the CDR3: TGCAGTGCTAGAGCCAAGGTGGGAACTGAAGCTTTCTTT.